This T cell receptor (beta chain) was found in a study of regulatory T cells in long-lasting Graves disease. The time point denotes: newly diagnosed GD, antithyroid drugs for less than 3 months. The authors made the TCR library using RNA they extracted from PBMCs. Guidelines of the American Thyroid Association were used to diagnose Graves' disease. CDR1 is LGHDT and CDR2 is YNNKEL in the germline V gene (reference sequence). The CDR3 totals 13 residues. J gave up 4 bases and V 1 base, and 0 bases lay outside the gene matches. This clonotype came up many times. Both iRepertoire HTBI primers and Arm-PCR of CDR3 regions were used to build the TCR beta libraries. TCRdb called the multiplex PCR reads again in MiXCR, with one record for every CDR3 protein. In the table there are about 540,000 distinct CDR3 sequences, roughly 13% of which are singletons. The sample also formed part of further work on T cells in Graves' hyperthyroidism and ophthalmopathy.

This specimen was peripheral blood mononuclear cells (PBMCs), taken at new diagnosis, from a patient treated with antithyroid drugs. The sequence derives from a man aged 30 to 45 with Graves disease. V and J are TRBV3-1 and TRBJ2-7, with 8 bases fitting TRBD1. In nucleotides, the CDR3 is TGTGCCAGCAGCCAAGGGGACAGGTACGAGCAGTACTTC. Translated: CASSQGDRYEQYF.